The 9 T cell receptor beta chains given below trace back to one sample, sequenced in a study of vaccination and CD4 T cells after COVID-19. Cultured CD4+ T cell DNA was sequenced using the Oncomine TCR Beta short-read assay. TCRdb fed the PCR reads into MiXCR, producing one record per CDR3 protein. The table has some 26,000 distinct CDR3 sequences, roughly two fifths seen once; the top ten hold approximately 5.1%. Stated time point: late sampling 161 to 241 days after vaccination in a few convalescent patients. This sample's treatment: roughly nine-day PBMC culture with coronavirus spike peptide pools or control peptides (ViraFEST assay). These receptors are not linked to any known antigen. The sample here was CD4+ T cells from blood, cultured in vitro, taken about 7 months after SARS-CoV-2 vaccination. The receptors come from a human donor who had recovered from COVID-19.

The chain links TRBV10-3 to TRBJ2-7; D gene ambiguous. Germline assignment: CDR1 ENHRY and CDR2 SYGVKD. This CDR3 has 11 residues. The germline V and J ends were trimmed by 2 bases and 4 bases, with 3 bases remaining between them. The CDR3 protein is CAISEGYEQYF. The CDR3 DNA sequence: TGTGCCATCAGTGAGGGATACGAGCAGTACTTC.

The chain combines TRBV15 with TRBJ1-1, with 8 bases matching TRBD1. Germline V CDR1 and CDR2: LNHNV, YYDKDF (reference sequence). The CDR3 loop spans 14 amino acids. V gave up 3 bases and J gave up 6 bases; unmatched junction bases: 6. The CDR3 sequence: CATSRQTGVAEAFF. Written as DNA, the CDR3 is TGTGCCACCAGCAGGCAGACAGGGGTGGCTGAAGCTTTCTTT.

Only a few counts were recorded for this clonotype. The chain carries TRBV2 and TRBJ1-5, with D possibly being TRBD1 (5 bases). Germline loops: CDR1 SNHLY, CDR2 FYNNEI. Between the trimmed V and J ends, which lost 4 bases and 3 bases, there was a span of 10 bases. The CDR3 is made up of 14 amino acids. The CDR3 DNA sequence: TGTGCCAGCAGTGTCTTCAGGGCCAATCAGCCCCAGCATTTT. Translation gives CASSVFRANQPQHF.

The table lists this clonotype with a few counts. The V and J genes are TRBV15 and TRBJ2-6; tentative D call: TRBD1 (5 bases). Germline CDR1 reads LNHNV; CDR2 reads YYDKDF (reference sequence). V lost 7 bases to trimming and J lost 0 bases, with 13 bases between them. This CDR3 has 16 residues. The CDR3 loop reads CATTQTVRSGANVLTF. CDR3 bases: TGTGCCACCACCCAGACAGTGCGCTCTGGGGCCAACGTCCTGACTTTC.

In its sample, this clonotype is medium-sized. The chain carries TRBV15 and TRBJ1-5; tentatively, D is TRBD1 (5 bases). The CDR3 spans 15 residues. V dropped 3 bases and J dropped 6 bases, with 15 bases sitting between them. Germline V gives CDR1 LNHNV, CDR2 YYDKDF (reference sequence). The CDR3 spells CATSSAKGGGQPQHF. CDR3 sequence (DNA): TGTGCCACCAGCAGTGCAAAGGGCGGGGGTCAGCCCCAGCATTTT.

This clonotype was seen a few times. This rearrangement joins TRBV24-1 to TRBJ1-1; D ambiguous. V was cut by 1 base and J by 1 base, with 3 bases left in between. CDR3 size: 13 residues. The germline CDR1 and CDR2 sequences are KGHDR and SFDVKD. CDR3: CATSDFKNTEAFF. In DNA, the CDR3 is TGTGCCACCAGTGATTTCAAGAACACTGAAGCTTTCTTT.

By sample fraction, this clonotype is medium-sized. The chain recombines TRBV20-1 with TRBJ2-1; a possible D gene is TRBD2 (5 bases). CDR1 DFQATT and CDR2 SNEGSKA come from the germline V gene (reference sequence). Trimming took off 3 bases at V and 1 base at J, with 10 bases between the two ends. The CDR3 is 14 residues long. The CDR3 sequence: CSASSWRSYNEQFF. CDR3 sequence (DNA): TGCAGTGCTAGCAGTTGGAGGTCCTACAATGAGCAGTTCTTC.

This CDR3 is CASSVGQGEGYTF. The CDR3 DNA reads TGTGCCAGTAGTGTTGGACAGGGGGAGGGCTACACCTTC. The chain couples TRBV19 to TRBJ1-2; 10 positions agree with TRBD1. With V trimmed by 5 bases and J by 8 bases, 5 bases remained unmatched. This CDR3 has 13 amino acids. Germline values: CDR1 LNHDA, CDR2 SQIVND (reference sequence).

This clonotype occurred a few times. J is TRBJ2-3 and V is TRBV20-1; no clear D. The ends were cut back, 5 bases at V and 3 bases at J, with 12 bases in the middle. Germline loops: CDR1 DFQATT, CDR2 SNEGSKA (reference sequence). This CDR3 is 13 amino acids long. CDR3 residues: CSAPLPATDTQYF. In DNA, the CDR3 is TGCAGTGCTCCCCTGCCCGCGACAGATACGCAGTATTTT.